This passage covers 24 T cell receptor beta chains from one sample sequenced in a study of blood T cell repertoires in COVID-19. The data were produced by immunoSEQ multiplex PCR, yet TCRdb's version contains in-frame clones alone and is incomplete. The sample has 27,000 or so clones, almost 90% seen once. The sequencing sample was made of peripheral blood. The receptor source for this set is a human donor in a cohort sampled during active COVID-19.

The chain couples TRBV11-2 to TRBJ1-1; TRBD1 matches at 10 bases. The V gene end was trimmed by 3 bases and the J gene end by 4 bases; junction bases not matched to a gene: 5. CDR1 SGHAT and CDR2 FQNNGV come from the germline V gene. The CDR3 has 15 residues. The CDR3 here is CASSLTGGAGTEAFF. CDR3 DNA: TGTGCCAGCAGCTTGACAGGGGGCGCGGGCACTGAAGCTTTCTTT. Using reference TRBV11-2 and TRBJ1-1 for the parts outside the CDR3, the full variable domain is EAGVAQSPRYKIIEKRQSVAFWCNPISGHATLYWYQQILGQGPKLLIQFQNNGVVDDSQLPKDRFSAERLKGVDSTLKIQPAKLEDSAVYLCASSLTGGAGTEAFFGQGTRLTVV.

In its sample, this clone was seen once. The rearrangement joins TRBV19 to TRBJ2-7; 9 bases are a match to TRBD1. The CDR3 consists of 14 residues. Trimming removed 6 bases from V and 2 bases from J; junction bases left unmatched: 5. Germline V gene lookup returns CDR1 LNHDA and CDR2 SQIVND (reference sequence). CDR3 nucleotides: TGTGCCAGTAGCCGGGGACAGGGACCCTACGAGCAGTACTTC. Translating gives CASSRGQGPYEQYF.

V gene TRBV5-1 combines with J gene TRBJ2-3, with D possibly matching TRBD2 (5 bases). Per germline, CDR1 SGHRS and CDR2 YFSETQ. V lost 0 bases to trimming and J lost 0 bases, with 11 bases between them. CDR3 length: 16 residues. The CDR3 sequence is CASSLEGSPSTDTQYF. The CDR3 DNA reads as TGCGCCAGCAGCTTGGAAGGGAGCCCTAGCACAGATACGCAGTATTTT.

The chain combines TRBV19 with TRBJ1-1, with D unresolved. Germline V gene data show CDR1 as LNHDA and CDR2 as SQIVND (reference sequence). CDR3 length: 17 residues. Trimming left V 7 bases short and J 1 base short, with 22 bases between. The CDR3, as DNA: TGTGCCAGTAACCGGGTCCGGGGTCCGAAGGGGAACACTGAAGCTTTCTTT. It yields the protein CASNRVRGPKGNTEAFF.

The chain carries TRBV11-2 and TRBJ1-5; TRBD1 aligns across 7 bases. CDR1 is SGHAT and CDR2 is FQNNGV in the germline V gene. There are 15 residues in the CDR3. The trim removed 5 bases at V and 2 bases at J, leaving 6 bases unmatched. The CDR3 region has the DNA TGTGCCAGCAGCCTATACAGGGGCGGCAATCAGCCCCAGCATTTT. This encodes CASSLYRGGNQPQHF.

This chain joins TRBV7-2 and TRBJ2-1; D is perhaps TRBD2 (6 bases). The CDR3 consists of 12 residues. V lost 5 bases to trimming and J lost 9 bases, with 11 bases between them. Per the germline V gene, CDR1 is SGHTA and CDR2 is FQGNSA. The CDR3 nucleotides are TGTGCCAGCAGCCGGCGGGGCGGTGAGCAGTTCTTC. This gives the protein CASSRRGGEQFF.

The chain uses TRBV5-1 and TRBJ2-5; 12 bases line up with TRBD2. CDR1 SGHRS and CDR2 YFSETQ come from the germline V gene. J was trimmed by 4 bases and V by 4 bases; bases with no gene match: 5. The CDR3 loop spans 15 amino acids. Here the CDR3 DNA reads TGCGCCAGCAGCGAACTAGCGGGGGGCACAGAGACCCAGTACTTC. Protein product: CASSELAGGTETQYF.

The V gene is TRBV9, the J gene TRBJ2-3, with 8 bases fitting TRBD2. Germline V gives CDR1 SGDLS, CDR2 YYNGEE. V was pared by 3 bases and J by 6 bases, with 9 bases of the junction left unmatched. CDR3 length: 15 amino acids. The CDR3 reads CASSALAGFPDTQYF. The CDR3 region has the DNA TGTGCCAGCAGCGCCTTAGCGGGGTTCCCCGATACGCAGTATTTT.

The chain is built from TRBV19 and TRBJ1-1; no reliable D call. Germline lookup yields CDR1 LNHDA and CDR2 SQIVND (reference sequence). Trimming stripped 4 bases from V and 4 bases from J, with 16 bases between. The CDR3 totals 15 residues. Here the CDR3 DNA reads TGTGCCAGTAGTAGTATTGCGGGGATAAGCACTGAAGCTTTCTTT. Amino acid sequence: CASSSIAGISTEAFF. The full variable domain, rest sourced from reference TRBV19 and TRBJ1-1, is DGGITQSPKYLFRKEGQNVTLSCEQNLNHDAMYWYRQDPGQGLRLIYYSQIVNDFQKGDIAEGYSVSREKKESFPLTVTSAQKNPTAFYLCASSSIAGISTEAFFGQGTRLTVV.

The chain employs TRBV5-1 and TRBJ1-2; no firm D call. Trimming pared 0 bases from V and 4 bases from J, leaving 13 bases between. The CDR3 is made up of 15 amino acids. Germline V gene sequence: CDR1 SGHRS, CDR2 YFSETQ. For the CDR3, the DNA is TGCGCCAGCAGCTTGGATGAATCGCGGGGCTATGGCTACACCTTC. It yields the protein CASSLDESRGYGYTF.

The rearrangement links TRBV3-1 (or the pseudogene TRBV3-2) to TRBJ2-7, with D perhaps matching TRBD1 (6 bases). The CDR3 has 14 residues. The germline gives CDR1 LGHDT, CDR2 YNNKEL (reference sequence). V lost 3 bases and J 6 bases, leaving 15 bases between the germline ends. CDR3 residues: CASSHEGQGTEQYF. The CDR3 DNA reads TGTGCCAGCAGCCACGAGGGGCAGGGGACCGAGCAGTACTTC.

The CDR3 sequence: CATLPGQGFKDTQYF. In DNA form, the CDR3 reads TGTGCCACCCTTCCGGGACAGGGGTTCAAGGATACGCAGTATTTT. V usage is TRBV6-5 and J usage is TRBJ2-3; 10 positions match TRBD1. J gave up 6 bases and V 10 bases, and 13 bases lay outside the gene matches. CDR3 length: 15 amino acids. Per germline, CDR1 MNHEY and CDR2 SVGAGI.

The V and J genes are TRBV11-2 and TRBJ1-6; tentatively, D is TRBD1 (5 bases). The ends were cut back, 1 base at V and 14 bases at J, with 15 bases in the middle. Germline V CDR1 and CDR2: SGHAT, FQNNGV. The CDR3 extends over 14 amino acids. DNA for the CDR3: TGTGCCAGCAGCTTAGGGCAGGGTCATCCTTCCCTCCACTTT. Its translation: CASSLGQGHPSLHF.

This clone was recorded once. This sequence joins TRBV5-1 and TRBJ1-4; D gene uncertain. The germline V gene has CDR1 SGHRS and CDR2 YFSETQ. CDR3 length: 16 amino acids. V was cut by 4 bases and J by 0 bases, with 13 bases left in between. In DNA, the CDR3 is TGCGCCAGCAGCCCGGGGAGGGTGGCAACTAATGAAAAACTGTTTTTT. It translates to CASSPGRVATNEKLFF.

J is TRBJ1-1 and V is TRBV5-3, with 9 bases fitting TRBD1. TRBV5-3 is reported as an ORF; its role is uncertain. The CDR3 has 13 residues. This chain's CDR3 is CAEGQGKNTEAFF. The DNA for the CDR3 is TGTGCGGAGGGACAGGGAAAGAACACTGAAGCTTTCTTT.

The rearrangement links TRBV9 to TRBJ1-6, with 9 positions matching TRBD1. Germline V gives CDR1 SGDLS, CDR2 YYNGEE. The CDR3 has 15 amino acids. With V trimmed by 4 bases and J by 7 bases, 6 bases remained unmatched. The CDR3 spells CASSLEQGANSPLHF. DNA of the CDR3: TGTGCCAGCAGCTTGGAACAGGGGGCGAATTCACCCCTCCACTTT.

This chain connects TRBV7-9 to TRBJ2-7; the match to TRBD1 covers 12 bases. The J segment lost 6 bases and the V segment lost 5 bases, leaving 8 bases of the junction unmatched. The CDR3 spans 15 residues. CDR1 is SEHNR, CDR2 FQNEAQ, per germline (reference sequence). The CDR3 nucleotides read TGTGCCAGCAGCGGTACGGGACAGGGGGCTCTCGAGCAGTACTTC. It is translated as CASSGTGQGALEQYF.

This rearrangement joins TRBV7-6 to TRBJ2-7; 8 bases match TRBD1. V shed 1 base and J 6 bases; nucleotides not matched to a gene: 5. Germline V lookup: CDR1 SGHVS, CDR2 FNYEAQ. The CDR3 has 14 amino acids. The CDR3 sequence: CASSLGQGASEQYF. The CDR3 bases are TGTGCCAGCAGCTTAGGGCAGGGGGCGTCCGAGCAGTACTTC.

The J gene is TRBJ2-1, the V gene TRBV7-2; tentatively, D is TRBD1 (5 bases). CDR1 and CDR2 from the germline V gene are SGHTA and FQGNSA. Trimming shortened V by 5 bases and J by 7 bases, and 15 bases separated the two germline ends. This CDR3 region has 14 residues. The DNA for the CDR3 is TGTGCCAGCAGCATTACAGGTTCGCGGAATGAGCAGTTCTTC. Amino acids: CASSITGSRNEQFF.

V and J are TRBV19 and TRBJ1-5; TRBD1 agrees at 8 bases. V was pared by 4 bases and J by 1 base, with 0 bases of the junction left unmatched. Per germline, CDR1 LNHDA and CDR2 SQIVND (reference sequence). The CDR3 is made up of 14 amino acids. The CDR3 DNA follows: TGTGCCAGTAGTAACAGGGGGAGCAATCAGCCCCAGCATTTT. Protein sequence: CASSNRGSNQPQHF.

The chain links TRBV5-5 to TRBJ1-2; 8 bases are shared with TRBD1. V dropped 2 bases and J dropped 3; count of bases not matched to a gene: 6. Germline CDR1 SGHKS, CDR2 YYEKEE (reference sequence). CDR3 length: 15 amino acids. CDR3 residues: CASSFRDRLDYGYTF. The CDR3 region has the DNA TGTGCCAGCAGCTTCCGGGACAGGCTAGACTATGGCTACACCTTC.

J is TRBJ2-7 and V is TRBV18; the D gene is possibly TRBD1 (6 bases). Germline CDR1 and CDR2: KGHSH and LQKENI. The ends were cut back, 3 bases at V and 1 base at J, with 13 bases in the middle. There are 15 residues in the CDR3. CDR3 residues: CASSPVGTSSYEQYF. The DNA for the CDR3 is TGTGCCAGCTCACCCGTGGGGACAAGTTCCTACGAGCAGTACTTC. The complete variable domain, with remaining parts taken from reference TRBV18 and TRBJ2-7, reads NAGVMQNPRHLVRRRGQEARLRCSPMKGHSHVYWYRQLPEEGLKFMVYLQKENIIDESGMPKERFSAEFPKEGPSILRIQQVVRGDSAAYFCASSPVGTSSYEQYFGPGTRLTVT.

The J gene is TRBJ2-7, the V gene TRBV7-3; maybe TRBD1 (5 bases). Germline V gene data show CDR1 as SGHTA and CDR2 as FQGTGA. Deletions cut 3 bases from V and 6 bases from J, with 18 bases between. The CDR3 loop spans 15 amino acids. CDR3 in amino acids: CASSFFGAPLSEQYF. CDR3 in DNA: TGTGCCAGCAGCTTCTTTGGGGCCCCCTTATCCGAGCAGTACTTC. Filled out from reference TRBV7-3 and TRBJ2-7, the complete variable domain reads GAGVSQTPSNKVTEKGKYVELRCDPISGHTALYWYRQSLGQGPEFLIYFQGTGAADDSGLPNDRFFAVRPEGSVSTLKIQRTERGDSAVYLCASSFFGAPLSEQYFGPGTRLTVT.

The rearrangement uses TRBV19 and TRBJ1-1; 8 positions agree with TRBD1. Germline V gene sequence: CDR1 LNHDA, CDR2 SQIVND (reference sequence). This CDR3 has 14 residues. Trimming took 5 bases from V and 4 from J; bases not matched to a gene: 6. The CDR3 reads CASSVRTGPTEAFF. The CDR3 DNA reads as TGTGCCAGTAGTGTTAGGACAGGGCCCACTGAAGCTTTCTTT.